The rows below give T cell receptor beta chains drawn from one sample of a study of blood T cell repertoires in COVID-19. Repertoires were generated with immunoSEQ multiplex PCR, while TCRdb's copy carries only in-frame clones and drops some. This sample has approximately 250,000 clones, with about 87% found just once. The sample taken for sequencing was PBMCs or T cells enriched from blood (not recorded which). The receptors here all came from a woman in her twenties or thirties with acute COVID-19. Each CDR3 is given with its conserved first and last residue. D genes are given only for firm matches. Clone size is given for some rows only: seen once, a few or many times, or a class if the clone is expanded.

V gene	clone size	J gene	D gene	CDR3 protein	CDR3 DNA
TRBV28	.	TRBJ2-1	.	CASSLWRDRYNEQFF	TGTGCCAGCAGTTTATGGCGGGACCGTTACAATGAGCAGTTCTTC
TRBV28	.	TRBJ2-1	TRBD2	CASSLWGLTRGGSYNEQFF	TGTGCCAGCAGTTTATGGGGCCTGACGCGGGGGGGGTCCTACAATGAGCAGTTCTTC
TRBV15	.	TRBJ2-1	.	CATSRERTLGNEQFF	TGTGCCACCAGCAGAGAAAGGACTTTGGGGAATGAGCAGTTCTTC
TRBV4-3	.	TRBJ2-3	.	CASSQDGPTSTDTQYF	TGCGCCAGCAGCCAAGATGGTCCCACTAGCACAGATACGCAGTATTTT
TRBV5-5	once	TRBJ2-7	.	CASSLDMVSYEQYF	TGTGCCAGCAGCCTGGACATGGTCTCCTACGAGCAGTACTTC
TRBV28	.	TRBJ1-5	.	CASSPGRGKGNQPQHF	TGTGCCAGCAGCCCAGGGAGGGGGAAGGGCAATCAGCCCCAGCATTTT
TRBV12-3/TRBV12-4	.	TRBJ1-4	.	CASSGPGEKLFF	TGTGCCAGCAGTGGGCCTGGTGAAAAACTGTTTTTT
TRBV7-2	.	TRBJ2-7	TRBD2	CASSPTGGQYHEQYF	TGTGCCAGCAGCCCGACGGGAGGGCAGTACCACGAGCAGTACTTC
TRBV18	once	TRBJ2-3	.	CASSPEYLRTDTQYF	TGTGCCAGCTCACCCGAGTATTTGAGGACAGATACGCAGTATTTT
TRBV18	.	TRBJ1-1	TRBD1	CASSTRDREAEAFF	TGTGCCAGCTCAACACGGGACAGGGAGGCTGAAGCTTTCTTT
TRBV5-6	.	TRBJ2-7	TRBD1	CASSLRDSYEQYF	TGTGCCAGCAGCTTAAGGGACAGCTACGAGCAGTACTTC
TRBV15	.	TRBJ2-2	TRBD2	CATSKRVAGAGELFF	TGTGCCACCAGCAAGAGGGTAGCGGGAGCCGGGGAGCTGTTTTTT
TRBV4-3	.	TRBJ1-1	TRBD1	CASSRDRGVGTEAFF	TGCGCCAGCAGCCGGGACAGGGGTGTGGGCACTGAAGCTTTCTTT
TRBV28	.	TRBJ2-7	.	CASSPPDSSSDEQYF	TGTGCCAGCAGTCCCCCGGACAGCTCTTCCGACGAGCAGTACTTC
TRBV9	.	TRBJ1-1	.	CASSVVGGNTEAFF	TGTGCCAGCAGCGTAGTTGGCGGAAACACTGAAGCTTTCTTT
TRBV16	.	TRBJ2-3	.	CASSQRSSGTDTQYF	TGTGCCAGCAGCCAACGGTCTAGCGGCACAGATACGCAGTATTTT
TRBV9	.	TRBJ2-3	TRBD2	CASSGGLADTDTQYF	TGTGCCAGCAGCGGGGGACTAGCGGACACAGATACGCAGTATTTT
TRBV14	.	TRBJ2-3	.	CASSQRSGNTDTQYF	TGTGCCAGCAGCCAAAGGTCAGGGAACACAGATACGCAGTATTTT
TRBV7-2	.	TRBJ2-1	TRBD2	CASRPPAGVGSNEQFF	TGTGCCAGCAGGCCCCCAGCGGGAGTCGGTAGCAATGAGCAGTTCTTC
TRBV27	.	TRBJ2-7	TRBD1	CASSPGTAYEQYF	TGTGCCAGCAGTCCCGGGACAGCCTACGAGCAGTACTTC
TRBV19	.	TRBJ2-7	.	CASNKRTDSYEQYF	TGTGCCAGTAATAAACGGACTGACTCCTACGAGCAGTACTTC
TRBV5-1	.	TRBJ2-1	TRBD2	CASSSRTSGSHEQFF	TGCGCCAGCAGCTCCCGGACTAGCGGGAGTCATGAGCAGTTCTTC
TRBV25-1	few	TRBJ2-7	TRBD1	CASSEGDRSSYEQYF	TGTGCCAGCAGTGAGGGGGACAGGAGCTCCTACGAGCAGTACTTC
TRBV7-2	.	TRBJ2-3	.	CASSPNLSQYF	TGTGCCAGCAGCCCCAATCTATCGCAGTATTTT
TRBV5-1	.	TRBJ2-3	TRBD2	CASSFETSGRATDTQYF	TGCGCCAGCAGCTTTGAGACTAGCGGGAGGGCCACAGATACGCAGTATTTT
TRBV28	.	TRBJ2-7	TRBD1	CASSLGQDYEQYF	TGTGCCAGCAGTTTAGGACAGGACTACGAGCAGTACTTC
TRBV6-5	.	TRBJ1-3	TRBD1	CASSYGTAGNTIYF	TGTGCCAGCAGTTACGGGACAGCAGGAAACACCATATATTTT
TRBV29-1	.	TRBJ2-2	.	CSVERQGIAGELFF	TGCAGCGTTGAAAGGCAGGGGATAGCCGGGGAGCTGTTTTTT
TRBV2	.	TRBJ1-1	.	CASSENRVNTEAFF	TGTGCCAGCAGTGAAAACAGGGTGAACACTGAAGCTTTCTTT
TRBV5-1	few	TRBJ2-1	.	CASRDMSSYNEQFF	TGCGCCAGCAGGGACATGAGCTCCTACAATGAGCAGTTCTTC
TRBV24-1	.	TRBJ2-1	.	CATSDIDRYNEQFF	TGTGCCACCAGTGATATAGACAGATACAATGAGCAGTTCTTC
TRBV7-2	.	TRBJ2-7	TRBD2	CASSLMTSGASSYEQYF	TGTGCCAGCAGCCTCATGACTAGCGGGGCTAGCTCCTACGAGCAGTACTTC
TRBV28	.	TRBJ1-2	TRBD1	CASIGQGDGYTF	TGTGCCAGCATAGGACAGGGAGATGGCTACACCTTC
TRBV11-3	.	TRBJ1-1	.	CASSPLGGGEAFF	TGTGCCAGCAGCCCCCTGGGGGGTGGTGAAGCTTTCTTT
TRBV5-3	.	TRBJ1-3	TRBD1	CARSFTTGGSGNTIYF	TGTGCCAGAAGCTTTACTACAGGGGGCTCTGGAAACACCATATATTTT
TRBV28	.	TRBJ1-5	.	CASSVRGIGNQPQHF	TGTGCCAGCAGTGTGAGGGGGATCGGCAATCAGCCCCAGCATTTT
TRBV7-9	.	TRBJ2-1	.	CASSLAQDSQFF	TGTGCCAGCAGCTTAGCCCAGGACTCCCAGTTCTTC
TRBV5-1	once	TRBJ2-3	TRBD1	CASSGGTGSPDTQYF	TGCGCCAGCAGCGGCGGGACAGGGAGTCCAGATACGCAGTATTTT
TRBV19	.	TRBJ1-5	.	CASRDIGNQPQHF	TGTGCCAGTAGGGACATTGGGAATCAGCCCCAGCATTTT
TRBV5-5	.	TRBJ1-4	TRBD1	CASSLAGQSDEKLFF	TGTGCCAGCAGCTTGGCGGGACAGTCAGATGAAAAACTGTTTTTT
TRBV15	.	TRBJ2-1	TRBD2	CATGRTSGRGSYNEQFF	TGTGCCACCGGGCGGACTAGCGGGAGGGGATCCTACAATGAGCAGTTCTTC
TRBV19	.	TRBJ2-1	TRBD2	CASSASGLAAYNEQFF	TGTGCCAGTAGTGCTTCGGGCCTAGCGGCCTACAATGAGCAGTTCTTC
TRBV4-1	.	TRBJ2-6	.	CASSRGDSGANVLTF	TGCGCCAGCAGCCGCGGGGACTCTGGGGCCAACGTCCTGACTTTC
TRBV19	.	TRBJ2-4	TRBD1	CASTSGQGDIQYF	TGTGCCAGTACCTCGGGACAGGGGGACATTCAGTACTTC
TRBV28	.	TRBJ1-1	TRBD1	CASSSTGAGTEAFF	TGTGCCAGCAGTTCAACAGGGGCGGGTACTGAAGCTTTCTTT